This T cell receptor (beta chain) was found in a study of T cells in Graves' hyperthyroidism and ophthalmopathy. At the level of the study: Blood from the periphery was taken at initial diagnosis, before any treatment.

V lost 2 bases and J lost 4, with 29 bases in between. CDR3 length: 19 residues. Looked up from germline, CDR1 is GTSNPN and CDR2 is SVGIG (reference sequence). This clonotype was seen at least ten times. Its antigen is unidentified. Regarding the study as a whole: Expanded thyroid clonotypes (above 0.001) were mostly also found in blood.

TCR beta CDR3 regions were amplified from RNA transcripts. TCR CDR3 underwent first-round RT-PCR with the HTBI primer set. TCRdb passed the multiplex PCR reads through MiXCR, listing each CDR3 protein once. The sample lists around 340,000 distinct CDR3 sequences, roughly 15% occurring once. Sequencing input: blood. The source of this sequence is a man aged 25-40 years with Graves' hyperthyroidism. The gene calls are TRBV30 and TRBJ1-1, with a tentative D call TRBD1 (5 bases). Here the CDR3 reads CAWSPRTRPDSPLGTEAFF. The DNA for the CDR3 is TGTGCCTGGAGTCCCCGAACCAGACCCGACAGCCCCTTAGGCACTGAAGCTTTCTTT.